Shown below are 8 T cell receptor beta chains from a single sample sequenced in a study of beta chain features in type 1 diabetes. Study-level findings and limits: Shorter TCRB CDR3s, moderately but significantly so, were found in Type 1 diabetes patients in all four CD4+ subsets.

These receptors have no known antigen. The entirety of the isolated RNA underwent reverse transcription, so expressed TCRB transcripts were sequenced. The method was immunoSEQ multiplex PCR; TCRdb's version includes in-frame clones alone and lacks a portion of them. Among roughly 150,000 clones listed, roughly 59% were seen once. Sequencing was performed on naive CD4+ T cells from blood. The receptors were gathered from a young man with type 1 diabetes.

This clone has a handful of counts. The chain links TRBV30 to TRBJ1-1; no clear D. V was pared by 3 bases and J by 6 bases, with 20 bases between. This CDR3 region has 15 residues. The germline V gene has CDR1 GTSNPN and CDR2 SVGIG (reference sequence). The CDR3 region is CAWSPTGSGGAEAFF. CDR3 nucleotides: TGTGCCTGGAGCCCAACCGGGTCTGGCGGTGCTGAAGCTTTCTTT.

The chain carries TRBV9 and TRBJ1-2, with 10 positions matching TRBD1. The germline gives CDR1 SGDLS, CDR2 YYNGEE. The CDR3 is 15 amino acids. The ends lost 4 bases at V and 5 bases at J; junction bases unmatched: 8. The CDR3 here is CASSPGTGVRYGYTF. CDR3 nucleotide sequence: TGTGCCAGCAGCCCCGGGACAGGGGTAAGGTATGGCTACACCTTC.

This clone came up a few times. The CDR3 DNA reads as TGTGCCAGCAGCTTCCGACAGGGGTACGAGCAGTACTTC. Protein: CASSFRQGYEQYF. The V and J genes are TRBV7-2 and TRBJ2-7; 8 nucleotides align to TRBD1. Germline CDR1 is SGHTA and CDR2 is FQGNSA. The ends lost 3 bases at V and 4 bases at J; junction bases unmatched: 2. The CDR3 sequence is 13 residues long.

This clone turned up a few times. The rearrangement uses TRBV7-9 and TRBJ2-5; 10 nucleotides align to TRBD1. The germline CDR1 and CDR2 sequences are SEHNR and FQNEAQ (reference sequence). There are 18 residues in the CDR3. The J segment lost 1 base and the V segment lost 1 base, leaving 9 bases of the junction unmatched. DNA for the CDR3: TGTGCCAGCAGCTTAGGTCTGGGGACAGGGGCGATCCAAGAGACCCAGTACTTC. Its translation: CASSLGLGTGAIQETQYF.

The chain links TRBV6-6 to TRBJ2-5, with 9 bases aligning to TRBD1. The germline V gene has CDR1 MNHNY and CDR2 SVGAGI (reference sequence). Trimming at V came to 6 bases and at J to 5 bases, leaving 7 bases not matched to a gene. This CDR3 is 14 amino acids long. CDR3 DNA sequence: TGTGCCAGCAGCCAAGGGACAGGGAAGGAGACCCAGTACTTC. As protein: CASSQGTGKETQYF.

The chain recombines TRBV9 with TRBJ2-1, with a tentative D call TRBD1 (5 bases). The CDR3 totals 14 residues. The germline gives CDR1 SGDLS, CDR2 YYNGEE. Trimming took 0 bases from V and 5 from J, leaving 9 bases between them. In nucleotides, the CDR3 is TGTGCCAGCAGCGTAGCGACAGTTGACAATGAGCAGTTCTTC. Translation: CASSVATVDNEQFF.

The V and J genes are TRBV28 and TRBJ2-7, with D perhaps TRBD1 (5 bases). V lost 7 bases, J lost 3 bases, and 7 bases lay in between. The germline gives CDR1 MDHEN, CDR2 SYDVKM. The CDR3 has 11 amino acids. Written as DNA, the CDR3 is TGTGCCAGCAAGGGGTTCTACGAGCAGTACTTC. It encodes CASKGFYEQYF. The variable domain in full, with the rest retrieved from reference TRBV28 and TRBJ2-7, is DVKVTQSSRYLVKRTGEKVFLECVQDMDHENMFWYRQDPGLGLRLIYFSYDVKMKEKGDIPEGYSVSREKKERFSLILESASTNQTSMYLCASKGFYEQYFGPGTRLTVT.

This rearrangement joins TRBV30 to TRBJ1-1; a weak D match, TRBD1 (5 bases). The V gene lost 2 bases and the J gene lost 4 bases, with 11 bases spanning the gap. This CDR3 spans 13 amino acids. From germline, CDR1 is GTSNPN and CDR2 SVGIG (reference sequence). This CDR3 is CAWSTGIGTEAFF. As DNA, the CDR3 is TGTGCCTGGAGTACAGGTATCGGCACTGAAGCTTTCTTT.